These T cell receptor beta chains were read from a single sample in a study of CD8 T cells in ankylosing spondylitis. One entry per CDR3 protein results from TCRdb running MiXCR on the 5' RACE reads. The sample has under 150,000 distinct CDR3 sequences; 15% to 20% are singletons. The sample comprised blood, either unsorted or a sorted T cell fraction (not recorded which). All receptors come from a male donor with ankylosing spondylitis. Each CDR3 is given with its conserved first and last residue. The D gene is left open where the match is weak. Size is omitted from some rows. Given values are once, few, many or a class for expanded clones.

D	J	size	V	DNA	CDR3
-	TRBJ1-4	many	TRBV7-9	TGTGCCAGCTCGACAGGCTTTGAAAAACTGTTTTTT	CASSTGFEKLFF
TRBD1	TRBJ2-1	once	TRBV6-4	TGTGCCAGCAGTACGGACAGGGGGGCAAGCTCCTACAATGAGCAGTTCTTC	CASSTDRGASSYNEQFF
TRBD2	TRBJ2-7	-	TRBV20-1	TGCAGTGCTCGAACCGGGACTAGCGGGCTACCCTCCTACGAGCAGTACTTC	CSARTGTSGLPSYEQYF
-	TRBJ1-4	-	TRBV12-3/TRBV12-4	TGTGCCAGCAGCCCAGACGAGGGCTTAACTAATGAAAAACTGTTTTTT	CASSPDEGLTNEKLFF
-	TRBJ2-7	few	TRBV5-6	TGTGCCAGCAGCCCCCCGGGCGGAACCTACGAGCAGTACTTC	CASSPPGGTYEQYF
TRBD1	TRBJ2-7	few	TRBV29-1	TGCAGCGTTGAGAAGGGGCAGGGGGCATCATACTACGAGCAGTACTTC	CSVEKGQGASYYEQYF
TRBD1	TRBJ2-2	few	TRBV7-9	TGTGCCAGCAGCCGACGGAAGGGGGCCTATACCGGGGAGCTGTTTTTT	CASSRRKGAYTGELFF
TRBD1	TRBJ2-1	-	TRBV5-1	TGCGCCAGCAGCCCGGGACAGGGGAATAATGAGCAGTTCTTC	CASSPGQGNNEQFF
TRBD2	TRBJ2-7	-	TRBV4-1	TGCGCCAGCAGCCAAGATTCCGTTAGCGGGCTGAGCTCCTACGAGCAGTACTTC	CASSQDSVSGLSSYEQYF
TRBD2	TRBJ2-1	few	TRBV7-8	TGTGCCAGCAGCTCCGTCGGCGGGAGTTCGGATGAGCAGTTCTTC	CASSSVGGSSDEQFF
-	TRBJ1-5	-	TRBV4-1	TGCGCCAGCAGCCAAGATTTGAGTCCCAATCAGCCCCAGCATTTT	CASSQDLSPNQPQHF
-	TRBJ2-1	-	TRBV7-9	TGTGCCAGCAGCATACAGGCTCACGGGCCCCAGGGAAATGAGCAGTTCTTC	CASSIQAHGPQGNEQFF
TRBD1	TRBJ1-1	few	TRBV29-1	TGCAGCGCTGGGACAGCGATCATGAACACTGAAGCTTTCTTT	CSAGTAIMNTEAFF
TRBD1	TRBJ2-7	-	TRBV9	TGTGCCAGCAGCGGAGATCGACAGGGTTTATTCTACGAGCAGTACTTC	CASSGDRQGLFYEQYF
-	TRBJ2-7	-	TRBV27	TGTGCCAGCAGTGGCCCTAGGGGGGACGACACAAGCATCGGTTACGAGCAGTACTTC	CASSGPRGDDTSIGYEQYF
-	TRBJ2-3	-	TRBV11-1	TGTGCCAGCAGGGCTAACGACGGGGGAAGCACAGATACGCAGTATTTT	CASRANDGGSTDTQYF
-	TRBJ2-7	many	TRBV5-1	TGCGCCAGCAGCGTAGGTCCGGGTTACGAGCAGTACTTC	CASSVGPGYEQYF
-	TRBJ1-1	few	TRBV7-3	TGTGCCAGCAGCCAAGATCCCAGAGAAGAAGCTTTCTTT	CASSQDPREEAFF
-	TRBJ2-4	few	TRBV15	TGTGCCACCAGCAGAGACAGCCCAGGGGACATTCAGTACTTC	CATSRDSPGDIQYF
TRBD2	TRBJ2-7	-	TRBV27	TGTGCCAGTCGGGGAGGGGCCTACGAGCAGTACTTC	CASRGGAYEQYF
-	TRBJ2-7	few	TRBV7-9	TGTGCCAGCAGCTCCCGGGTAGCGGCCGGGCTCGAGCAGTACTTC	CASSSRVAAGLEQYF
-	TRBJ1-1	few	TRBV5-1	TGCGCCAGCAGCCCCCTTGGGGGAAACACTGAAGCTTTCTTT	CASSPLGGNTEAFF
TRBD2	TRBJ2-1	few	TRBV5-1	TGCGCCAGCAGCTTACCGCTAAATAGCGGGAGGAAGGATGAGCAGTTCTTC	CASSLPLNSGRKDEQFF
-	TRBJ1-1	few	TRBV30	TGTGCCTGGTTAACGAACACTGAAGCTTTCTTT	CAWLTNTEAFF
TRBD1	TRBJ1-4	many	TRBV27	TGTGCCAGCAGTTTATACAGGGGCGGCGAAAAACTGTTTTTT	CASSLYRGGEKLFF
-	TRBJ2-7	-	TRBV27	TGTGCCAGCAGATACAGGGTCTCCTACGAGCAGTACTTC	CASRYRVSYEQYF
TRBD2	TRBJ2-1	many	TRBV28	TGTGCCAGCAGTCCCCGGACTAGCGGGAGCAATGAGCAGTTCTTC	CASSPRTSGSNEQFF
TRBD2	TRBJ2-2	once	TRBV29-1	TGCAGCGCCGAGGGTGTAGCGGGAGTTGACGGGGAGCTGTTTTTT	CSAEGVAGVDGELFF
-	TRBJ1-6	few	TRBV27	TGTGCCAGCAGAAAGGGGGACGGCCCGAAGGGGTCACCCCTCCACTTT	CASRKGDGPKGSPLHF
-	TRBJ2-7	-	TRBV4-3	TGCGCCAGCAGCCAAGATGGCCTTCGGACGGCGACCTACGAGCAGTACTTC	CASSQDGLRTATYEQYF
-	TRBJ2-7	few	TRBV7-9	TGTGCCAGCACCCAAGGTCGGGATGAGCAGTACTTC	CASTQGRDEQYF
-	TRBJ1-5	few	TRBV6-2/TRBV6-3	TGTGCCAGCAGTTATGCGGGTAGCAATCAGCCCCAGCATTTT	CASSYAGSNQPQHF
TRBD2	TRBJ2-2	few	TRBV20-1	TGCAGTGCTACCCAGGGACTAGGAGACGGGGAGCTGTTTTTT	CSATQGLGDGELFF
TRBD2	TRBJ2-5	few	TRBV20-1	TGCAGTGCTAGATCCCCAGCGGGAGCCGGGGAGACCCAGTACTTC	CSARSPAGAGETQYF
-	TRBJ2-5	few	TRBV7-8	TGTGCCAGCACCATGGCTAATGGACCTCGGGAGACCCAGTACTTC	CASTMANGPRETQYF
TRBD2	TRBJ2-7	-	TRBV27	TGTGCCAGCAGATTAGCGGGAGTGGGCTCGTACGAGCAGTACTTC	CASRLAGVGSYEQYF
-	TRBJ2-7	-	TRBV3-1	TGTGCCAGCAGCCAAGATCGAGGTGACTACGAGCAGTACTTC	CASSQDRGDYEQYF
-	TRBJ2-1	-	TRBV5-1	TGCGCCAGCAGCTTGGTCAACTACAATGAGCAGTTCTTC	CASSLVNYNEQFF
-	TRBJ2-3	few	TRBV7-9	TGTGCCAGCAGCGAACCGGGCACAGATACGCAGTATTTT	CASSEPGTDTQYF
-	TRBJ2-7	-	TRBV7-9	TGTGCCAGCAGCCAAACAGGGAACGAGCAGTACTTC	CASSQTGNEQYF
-	TRBJ2-5	few	TRBV6-5	TGTGCCAGCAGTTACTCGTCCCGACTAGAAGAGACCCAGTACTTC	CASSYSSRLEETQYF